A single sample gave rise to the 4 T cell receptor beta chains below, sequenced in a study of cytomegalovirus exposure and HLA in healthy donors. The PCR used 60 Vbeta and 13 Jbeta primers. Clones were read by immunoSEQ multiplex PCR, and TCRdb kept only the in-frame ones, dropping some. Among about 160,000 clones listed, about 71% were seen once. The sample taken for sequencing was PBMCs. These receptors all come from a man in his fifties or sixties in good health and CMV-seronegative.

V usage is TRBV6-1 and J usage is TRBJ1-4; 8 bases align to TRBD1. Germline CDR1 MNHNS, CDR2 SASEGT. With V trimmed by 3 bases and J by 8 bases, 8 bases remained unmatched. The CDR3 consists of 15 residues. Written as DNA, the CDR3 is TGTGCCAGCAGTGACAACACAGGGGGAAGGGAAAAACTGTTTTTT. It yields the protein CASSDNTGGREKLFF.

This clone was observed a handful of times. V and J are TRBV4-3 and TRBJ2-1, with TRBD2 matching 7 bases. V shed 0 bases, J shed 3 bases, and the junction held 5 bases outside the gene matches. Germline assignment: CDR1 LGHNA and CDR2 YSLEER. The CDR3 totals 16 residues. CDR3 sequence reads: CASSQDLRTSYNEQFF. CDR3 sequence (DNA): TGCGCCAGCAGCCAAGATCTTAGGACTAGCTACAATGAGCAGTTCTTC.

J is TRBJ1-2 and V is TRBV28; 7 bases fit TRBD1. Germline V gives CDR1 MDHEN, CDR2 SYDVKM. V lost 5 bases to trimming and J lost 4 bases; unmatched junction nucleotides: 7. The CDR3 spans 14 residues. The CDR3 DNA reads TGTGCCAGCAGTCCCTCGGACAGGCTCTATGGCTACACCTTC. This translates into CASSPSDRLYGYTF.

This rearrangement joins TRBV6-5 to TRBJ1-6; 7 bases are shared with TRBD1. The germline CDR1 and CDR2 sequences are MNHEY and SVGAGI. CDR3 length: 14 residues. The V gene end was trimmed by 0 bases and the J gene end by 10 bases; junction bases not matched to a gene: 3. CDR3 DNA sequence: TGTGCCAGCAGTTACTCACAGGGGCGATCACCCCTCCACTTT. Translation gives CASSYSQGRSPLHF.